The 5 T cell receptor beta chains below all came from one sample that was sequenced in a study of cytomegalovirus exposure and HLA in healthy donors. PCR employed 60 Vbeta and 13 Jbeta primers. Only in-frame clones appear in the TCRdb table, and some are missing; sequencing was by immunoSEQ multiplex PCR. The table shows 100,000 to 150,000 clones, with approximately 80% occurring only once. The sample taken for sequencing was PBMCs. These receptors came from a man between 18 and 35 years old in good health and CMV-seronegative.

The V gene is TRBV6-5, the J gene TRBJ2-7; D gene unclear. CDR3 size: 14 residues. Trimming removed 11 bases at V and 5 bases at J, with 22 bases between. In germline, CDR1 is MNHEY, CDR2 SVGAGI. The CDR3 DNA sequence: TGTGCCGTGCAGCGAGAGAGGTTGCTCGACGAGCAGTACTTC. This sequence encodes CAVQRERLLDEQYF.

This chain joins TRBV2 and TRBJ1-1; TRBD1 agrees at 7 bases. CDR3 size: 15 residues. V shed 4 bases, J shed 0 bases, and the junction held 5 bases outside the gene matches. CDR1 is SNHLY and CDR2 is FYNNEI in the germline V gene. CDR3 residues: CASSVGQHMNTEAFF. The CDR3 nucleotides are TGTGCCAGCAGTGTGGGACAGCACATGAACACTGAAGCTTTCTTT.

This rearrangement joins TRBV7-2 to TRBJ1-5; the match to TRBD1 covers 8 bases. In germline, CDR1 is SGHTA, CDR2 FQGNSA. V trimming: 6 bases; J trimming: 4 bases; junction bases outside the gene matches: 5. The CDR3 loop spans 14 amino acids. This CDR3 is CASRSTGGNQPQHF. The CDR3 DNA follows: TGTGCCAGCAGGTCCACAGGGGGTAATCAGCCCCAGCATTTT.

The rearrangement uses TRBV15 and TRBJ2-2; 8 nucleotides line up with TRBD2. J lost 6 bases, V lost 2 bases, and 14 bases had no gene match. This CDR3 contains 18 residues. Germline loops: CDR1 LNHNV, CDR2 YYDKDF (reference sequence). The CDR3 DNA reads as TGTGCCACCAGCAGAATTCCCGGGGGCGGGGGGACCTCCGGGGAGCTGTTTTTT. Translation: CATSRIPGGGGTSGELFF.

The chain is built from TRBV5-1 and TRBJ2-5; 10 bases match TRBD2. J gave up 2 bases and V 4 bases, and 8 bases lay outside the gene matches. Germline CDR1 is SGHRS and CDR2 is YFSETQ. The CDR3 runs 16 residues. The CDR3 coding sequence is TGCGCCAGCAGCCTTAGGCAAGCGGGGGGGCAAGAGACCCAGTACTTC. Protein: CASSLRQAGGQETQYF.